One and the same sample provided the 4 T cell receptor beta chains below, sequenced in a study of immune evolution from preneoplasia to lung adenocarcinoma. The table came from immunoSEQ multiplex PCR; TCRdb's copy has only in-frame clones and leaves some out. The profile shows roughly 2,800 clones, about nine tenths of them singletons. Specimen: FFPE adjacent normal lung tissue. The receptors were gathered from a person between 65 and 79 years old with lung adenocarcinoma.

V usage is TRBV7-8 and J usage is TRBJ2-5; perhaps TRBD1 as D (6 bases). Deletions cut 0 bases from V and 1 base from J, with 15 bases between. Germline V lookup: CDR1 SGHVS, CDR2 FQNEAQ. The CDR3 covers 17 residues. The CDR3 sequence is CASSLAPSTGLQETQYF. In nucleotides, the CDR3 is TGTGCCAGCAGCTTAGCCCCATCGACAGGCCTCCAAGAGACCCAGTACTTC.

This clone was seen only once. The V gene is TRBV28, the J gene TRBJ1-2; D remains ambiguous. Trimming took 2 bases from V and 5 from J, leaving 6 bases between them. The CDR3 spans 12 residues. Germline V gives CDR1 MDHEN, CDR2 SYDVKM. CDR3 sequence: CASSLRNYGYTF. The CDR3 DNA reads TGTGCCAGCAGTTTAAGAAATTATGGCTACACCTTC.

This chain connects TRBV5-4 to TRBJ2-7; perhaps TRBD1 as D (6 bases). V was trimmed by 2 bases and J by 3 bases, leaving 15 bases between them. The CDR3 is 15 amino acids. Germline V CDR1 and CDR2: SGHNT, YYREEE (reference sequence). CDR3 sequence reads: CASSLQGPQDYEQYF. In nucleotides, the CDR3 is TGTGCCAGCAGCTTACAGGGTCCCCAAGACTACGAGCAGTACTTC.

The chain couples TRBV28 to TRBJ2-7, with no clear D. The CDR3 length is 12 residues. The germline CDR1 and CDR2 sequences are MDHEN and SYDVKM. Trimming pared 5 bases from V and 0 bases from J, leaving 5 bases between. The CDR3 spells CASSLLSYEQYF. Written as DNA, the CDR3 is TGTGCCAGCAGTCTTCTCTCCTACGAGCAGTACTTC.